This is a list of T cell receptor beta chains from one sample in a study of beta chain features in type 1 diabetes. Repertoires were generated with immunoSEQ multiplex PCR, while TCRdb's copy carries only in-frame clones and drops some. The data hold about 360,000 clones, with roughly 12% observed a single time. The sequencing sample was made of naive CD4+ T cells from blood. Receptor source: a man younger than 35 in good health. CDR3s include the opening cysteine and the closing phenylalanine or tryptophan. A D gene is named only where the DNA matches it firmly. Some rows mark clone size as missing; the rest say once, few, many or name a class of expanded clone.

TRBV28	TRBJ1-2	-	-	TGTGCCAGCAGTTTATTCGGGTCGAGCTACACCTTC	CASSLFGSSYTF
TRBV2	TRBJ2-3	TRBD1	-	TGTGCCAGCAGTGTTGACAGGGAAAATACGCAGTATTTT	CASSVDRENTQYF
TRBV7-9	TRBJ1-1	-	-	TGTGCCAGCAGCTTAGAACAGGCGGTTGAAGCTTTCTTT	CASSLEQAVEAFF
TRBV7-2	TRBJ2-7	-	-	TGTGCCAGCAGCTCGGGACTTAATAGCGAGCAGTACTTC	CASSSGLNSEQYF
TRBV18	TRBJ2-6	-	many	TGTGCCAGCTCCTCTAGCTCTGGGGCCAACGTCCTGACTTTC	CASSSSSGANVLTF
TRBV30	TRBJ2-5	-	few	TGTGCCTGGAGTGTCTGGGGGGGGGCAGGGGAGACCCAGTACTTC	CAWSVWGGAGETQYF
TRBV28	TRBJ1-5	-	-	TGTGCCAGCAGAAGTTACAGTCATCAGCCCCAGCATTTT	CASRSYSHQPQHF
TRBV7-3	TRBJ2-1	TRBD2	-	TGTGCCAGCAGCTTAGGGAGGGTCCGTCAGAATGAGCAGTTCTTC	CASSLGRVRQNEQFF
TRBV6-5	TRBJ2-1	TRBD2	few	TGTGCCATCAGACAGACTAGCGGGAGTTCCAATGAGCAGTTCTTC	CAIRQTSGSSNEQFF
TRBV6-5	TRBJ2-1	-	-	TGTGCCAGCAGTTCTGACAGATTCGGTGAGCAGTTCTTC	CASSSDRFGEQFF
TRBV5-6	TRBJ1-3	-	few	TGTGCCAGCAGCTTATTGGGGGACATAGAATTTGGCACCATATATTTT	CASSLLGDIEFGTIYF
TRBV29-1	TRBJ1-1	TRBD1	many	TGCAGCGTCGGACAGGGCTACACTGAAGCTTTCTTT	CSVGQGYTEAFF
TRBV7-2	TRBJ1-2	-	few	TGTGCCAGCAGCTCTCGTCGGGGATTAGCTAACTATGGCTACACCTTC	CASSSRRGLANYGYTF
TRBV28	TRBJ2-6	-	few	TGTGCCAGCAGTTTATCTTCGTCGGGGGCCAACGTCCTGACTTTC	CASSLSSSGANVLTF
TRBV21-1	TRBJ2-1	-	-	TGTGCCAGCAGCGGCCGACAGGCCAACAATGAGCAGTTCTTC	CASSGRQANNEQFF
TRBV5-1	TRBJ1-1	-	few	TGCGCCAGCAGCGATTGGGCCAGGGGCGGTTGGACTGAAGCTTTCTTT	CASSDWARGGWTEAFF
TRBV5-4	TRBJ2-1	TRBD2	-	TGTGCCAGCAGCGGACGACTAGCCCCCCTCAATGAGCAGTTCTTC	CASSGRLAPLNEQFF
TRBV21-1	TRBJ1-2	-	-	TGTGCCAGCAGCAAAGTGTTAGGACAGGAGAGATATGGCTACACCTTC	CASSKVLGQERYGYTF
TRBV18	TRBJ2-1	-	few	TGTGCCAGCTCACCACCGGGTGGGGAGTCCTACAATGAGCAGTTCTTC	CASSPPGGESYNEQFF
TRBV28	TRBJ1-2	-	-	TGTGCCAGCAGTTCTTCTGACCGGAGCTATGGCTACACCTTC	CASSSSDRSYGYTF
TRBV29-1	TRBJ2-3	TRBD1	-	TGCAGCGGAGGGACAGCCACAGATACGCAGTATTTT	CSGGTATDTQYF
TRBV5-1	TRBJ2-1	-	-	TGCGCCAGCAGCTTGAACAGGGTGGACAATGAGCAGTTCTTC	CASSLNRVDNEQFF
TRBV7-9	TRBJ2-7	-	few	TGTGCCAGCAGCTTGGGGGAGGTGTACGAGCAGTACTTC	CASSLGEVYEQYF
TRBV28	TRBJ2-2	-	-	TGTGCCAGCAGTTTGGGGGGGGCGATCGGGGAGCTGTTTTTT	CASSLGGAIGELFF
TRBV1	TRBJ2-3	-	-	TGCACCAGCAGCCAAGAGTTGGGCCGCACAGATACGCAGTATTTT	CTSSQELGRTDTQYF
TRBV7-7	TRBJ2-3	-	-	TGTGCCAGCAGCTTAGACCGAGGGGATACGCAGTATTTT	CASSLDRGDTQYF
TRBV9	TRBJ2-1	TRBD2	-	TGTGCCAGCCAACCGGGGACTAGCGGGGTCAATGAGCAGTTCTTC	CASQPGTSGVNEQFF
TRBV28	TRBJ2-3	-	-	TGTGCCAGCACTAAGCTAGCAGGGGTTGGCGGCACAGATACGCAGTATTTT	CASTKLAGVGGTDTQYF
TRBV6-5	TRBJ2-1	-	-	TGTGCCAGCAGTCCTAACAGGGTTAGTGAGCAGTTCTTC	CASSPNRVSEQFF
TRBV19	TRBJ2-1	TRBD1	once	TGTGCCAGTAGTATAGTCGGGACAGGGTCCTACAATGAGCAGTTCTTC	CASSIVGTGSYNEQFF
TRBV19	TRBJ2-1	TRBD2	few	TGTGCCAGTAGTATCCTAGCGGGGGGGCTCAATGAGCAGTTCTTC	CASSILAGGLNEQFF
TRBV28	TRBJ2-3	-	-	TGTGCCAGCAGTTTGTACCGAGGGCCCTCGGCGCAGTATTTT	CASSLYRGPSAQYF
TRBV7-3	TRBJ2-3	-	-	TGTGCCAGCAGCTTAAGTAGCCGCACAGATACGCAGTATTTT	CASSLSSRTDTQYF
TRBV7-6	TRBJ1-6	TRBD1	-	TGTGCCAGCAGCCAAAACACAGGGGGCAATTCACCCCTCCACTTT	CASSQNTGGNSPLHF
TRBV27	TRBJ2-5	TRBD2	few	TGTGCCAGCAGTTTATTAGCGGGAGGGCGCGAGACCCAGTACTTC	CASSLLAGGRETQYF
TRBV19	TRBJ1-2	TRBD1	-	TGTGCCACCGCCTACAGGGGGAACTATGGCTACACCTTC	CATAYRGNYGYTF
TRBV19	TRBJ2-1	TRBD1	-	TGTGCCAGTAGTATAGACAGACAGGGTCCCCAGTTCTTC	CASSIDRQGPQFF